This T cell receptor (beta chain) was identified during a study of spatial heterogeneity in lung cancer. Unique molecular identifiers tagged every individual TCR cDNA molecule. TCRdb re-called the 5' RACE reads through MiXCR, storing one row per CDR3 protein. The sample has roughly 420 distinct CDR3 sequences, about 36% seen once. Study-level points and caveats: Ubiquitous expanded tumor TCRs were seen in blood more at resection than at follow-up.

For this clonotype: As yet, its antigen is unknown. This beta chain slipped into a library made for alpha chains as a stray read, so its size is not meaningful.

Time point meaning: sample taken at primary tumor resection. The sequenced material consisted of unsorted whole RNA from tumor, nontumor lung or frozen PBMC. Trimming at V came to 7 bases and at J to 1 base, leaving 7 bases not matched to a gene. This CDR3 is 14 amino acids long. Here the sequenced sample was PBMCs, taken at surgery. The sequence was obtained from a male donor with early-stage non-small cell lung cancer. The chain carries TRBV12-3 or TRBV12-4 and TRBJ2-7; 7 nucleotides line up with TRBD2. The CDR3: CASNLGGRSYEQYF. CDR3 nucleotides: TGTGCCAGCAACCTGGGAGGGAGGTCCTACGAGCAGTACTTC.